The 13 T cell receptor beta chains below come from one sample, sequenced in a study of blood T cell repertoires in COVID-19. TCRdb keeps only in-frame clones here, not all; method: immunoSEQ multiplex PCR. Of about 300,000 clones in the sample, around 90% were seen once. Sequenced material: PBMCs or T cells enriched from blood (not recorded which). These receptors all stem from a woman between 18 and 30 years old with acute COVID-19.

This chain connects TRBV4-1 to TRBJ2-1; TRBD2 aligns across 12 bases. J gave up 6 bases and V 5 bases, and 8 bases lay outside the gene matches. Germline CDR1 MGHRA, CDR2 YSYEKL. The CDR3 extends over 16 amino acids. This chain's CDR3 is CASSTLGLAGFNEQFF. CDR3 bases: TGCGCCAGCAGCACCTTGGGACTAGCGGGTTTCAATGAGCAGTTCTTC.

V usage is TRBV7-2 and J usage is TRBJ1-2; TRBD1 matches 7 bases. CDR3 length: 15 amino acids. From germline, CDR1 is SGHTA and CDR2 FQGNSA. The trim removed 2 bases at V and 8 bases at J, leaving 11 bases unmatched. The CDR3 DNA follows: TGTGCCAGCAGCTTAAGCTCTACAGGGGTTGAAGGCTACACCTTC. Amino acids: CASSLSSTGVEGYTF.

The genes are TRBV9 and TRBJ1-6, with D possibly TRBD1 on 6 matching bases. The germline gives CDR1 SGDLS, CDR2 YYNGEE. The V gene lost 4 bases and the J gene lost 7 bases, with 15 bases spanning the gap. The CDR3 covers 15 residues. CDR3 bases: TGTGCCAGCAGCATCGGACAGACGGCCAATTCACCCCTCCACTTT. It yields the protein CASSIGQTANSPLHF.

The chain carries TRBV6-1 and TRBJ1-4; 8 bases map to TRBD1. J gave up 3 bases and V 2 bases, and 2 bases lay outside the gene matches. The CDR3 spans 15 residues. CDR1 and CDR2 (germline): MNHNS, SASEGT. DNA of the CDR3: TGTGCCAGCAGTGAACAGGGGGCAGCTAATGAAAAACTGTTTTTT. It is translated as CASSEQGAANEKLFF.

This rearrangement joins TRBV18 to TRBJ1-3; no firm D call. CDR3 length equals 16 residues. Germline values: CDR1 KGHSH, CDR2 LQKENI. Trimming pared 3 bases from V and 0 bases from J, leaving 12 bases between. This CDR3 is CASSPLDTSSGNTIYF. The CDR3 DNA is TGTGCCAGCTCACCGCTCGACACGTCCTCTGGAAACACCATATATTTT.

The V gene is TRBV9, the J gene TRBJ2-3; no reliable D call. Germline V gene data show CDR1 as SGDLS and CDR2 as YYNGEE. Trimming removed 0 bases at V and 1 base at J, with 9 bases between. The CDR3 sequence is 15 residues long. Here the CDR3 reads CASSVEGARTDTQYF. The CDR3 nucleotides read TGTGCCAGCAGCGTAGAAGGAGCGCGCACAGATACGCAGTATTTT.

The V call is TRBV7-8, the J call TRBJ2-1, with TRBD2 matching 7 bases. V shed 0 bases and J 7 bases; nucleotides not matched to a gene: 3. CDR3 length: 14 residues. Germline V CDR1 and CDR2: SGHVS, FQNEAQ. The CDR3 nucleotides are TGTGCCAGCAGCTTAGCCGGGAGGCTTAATGAGCAGTTCTTC. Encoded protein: CASSLAGRLNEQFF.

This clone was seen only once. CDR3 protein: CASSLAAGTGNYGYTF. The CDR3 nucleotides are TGTGCCAGCAGCTTGGCGGCTGGGACAGGGAACTATGGCTACACCTTC. This chain connects TRBV5-4 to TRBJ1-2, with 9 bases matching TRBD1. Looked up from germline, CDR1 is SGHNT and CDR2 is YYREEE (reference sequence). J was trimmed by 2 bases and V by 0 bases; bases with no gene match: 5. The CDR3 has 16 residues.

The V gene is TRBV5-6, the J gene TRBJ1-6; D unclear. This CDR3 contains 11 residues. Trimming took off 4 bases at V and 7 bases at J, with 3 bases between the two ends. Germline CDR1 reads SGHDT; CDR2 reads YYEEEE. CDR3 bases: TGTGCCAGCAGCCAAAATTCACCCCTCCACTTT. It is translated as CASSQNSPLHF.

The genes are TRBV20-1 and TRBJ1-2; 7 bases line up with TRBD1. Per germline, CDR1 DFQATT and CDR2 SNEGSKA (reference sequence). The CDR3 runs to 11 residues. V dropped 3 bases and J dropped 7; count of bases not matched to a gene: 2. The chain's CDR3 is CSARTGSGYTF. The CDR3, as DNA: TGCAGTGCTAGGACAGGGAGTGGCTACACCTTC.

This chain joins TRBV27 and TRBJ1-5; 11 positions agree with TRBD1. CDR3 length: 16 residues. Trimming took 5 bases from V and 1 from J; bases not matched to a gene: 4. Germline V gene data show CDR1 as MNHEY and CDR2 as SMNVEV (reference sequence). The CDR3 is CASSPGTGGSNQPQHF. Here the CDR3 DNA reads TGTGCCAGCAGTCCCGGGACAGGGGGGAGCAATCAGCCCCAGCATTTT.

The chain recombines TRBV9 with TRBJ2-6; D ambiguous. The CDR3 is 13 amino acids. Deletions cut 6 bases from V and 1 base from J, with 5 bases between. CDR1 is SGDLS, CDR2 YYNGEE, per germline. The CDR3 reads CASTGSGANVLTF. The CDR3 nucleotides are TGTGCCAGCACAGGTTCTGGGGCCAACGTCCTGACTTTC.

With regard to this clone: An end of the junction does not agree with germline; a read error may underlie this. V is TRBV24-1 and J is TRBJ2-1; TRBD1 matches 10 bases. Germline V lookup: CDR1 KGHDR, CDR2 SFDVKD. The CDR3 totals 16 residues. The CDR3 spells CATSAPGQGSFNEQFF. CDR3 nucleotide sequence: TGTGCCACCAGTGCCCCGGGACAGGGGTCCTTCAATGAGCAGTTCTTC.